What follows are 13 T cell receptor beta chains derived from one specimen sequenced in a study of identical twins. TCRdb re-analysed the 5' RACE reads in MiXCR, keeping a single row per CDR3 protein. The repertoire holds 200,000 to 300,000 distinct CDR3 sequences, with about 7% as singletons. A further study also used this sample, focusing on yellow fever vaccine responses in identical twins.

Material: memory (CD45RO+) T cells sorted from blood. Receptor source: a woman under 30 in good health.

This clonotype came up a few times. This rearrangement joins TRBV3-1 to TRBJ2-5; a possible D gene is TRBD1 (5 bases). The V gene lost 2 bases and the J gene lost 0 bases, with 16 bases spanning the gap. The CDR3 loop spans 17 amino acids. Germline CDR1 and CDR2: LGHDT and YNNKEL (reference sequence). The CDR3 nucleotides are TGTGCCAGCAGCCAATATGTCTCAGGGATGGACCAAGAGACCCAGTACTTC. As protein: CASSQYVSGMDQETQYF.

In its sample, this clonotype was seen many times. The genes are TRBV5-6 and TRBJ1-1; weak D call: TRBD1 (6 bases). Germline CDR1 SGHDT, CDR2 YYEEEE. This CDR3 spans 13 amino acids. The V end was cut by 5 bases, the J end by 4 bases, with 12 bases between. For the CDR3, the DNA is TGTGCCAGCAGGGGGGGGCTGAGCACTGAAGCTTTCTTT. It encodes CASRGGLSTEAFF.

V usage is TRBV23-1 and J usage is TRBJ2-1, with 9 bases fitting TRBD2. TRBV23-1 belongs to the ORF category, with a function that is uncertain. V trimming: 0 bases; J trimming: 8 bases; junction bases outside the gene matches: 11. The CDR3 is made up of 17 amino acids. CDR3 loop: CASSQSSSGSPKDEQFF. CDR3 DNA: TGCGCCAGCAGTCAATCGAGTAGCGGGAGCCCTAAGGATGAGCAGTTCTTC.

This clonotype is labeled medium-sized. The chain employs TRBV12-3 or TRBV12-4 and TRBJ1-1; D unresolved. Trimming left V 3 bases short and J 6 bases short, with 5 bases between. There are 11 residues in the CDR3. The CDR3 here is CASSLKSEAFF. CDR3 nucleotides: TGTGCCAGCAGTTTGAAGTCTGAAGCTTTCTTT.

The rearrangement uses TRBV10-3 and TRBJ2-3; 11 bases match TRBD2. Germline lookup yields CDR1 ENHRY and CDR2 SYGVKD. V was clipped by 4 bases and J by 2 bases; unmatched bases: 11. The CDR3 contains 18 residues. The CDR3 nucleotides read TGTGCCATCAGTGCTAATAGCGGGGGGGCAATAGTCACAGATACGCAGTATTTT. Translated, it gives CAISANSGGAIVTDTQYF.

As DNA, the CDR3 is TGTGCCAGCAGCCCTCCCAGGGTTATGAACACTGAAGCTTTCTTT. Translated: CASSPPRVMNTEAFF. V is TRBV7-9 and J is TRBJ1-1; TRBD1 might be the D (5 bases). Germline V lookup: CDR1 SEHNR, CDR2 FQNEAQ (reference sequence). Trimming pared 5 bases from V and 0 bases from J, leaving 13 bases between. The CDR3 covers 15 residues. The full variable domain, in which reference TRBV7-9 and TRBJ1-1 provide the parts outside the CDR3, is DTGVSQNPRHKITKRGQNVTFRCDPISEHNRLYWYRQTLGQGPEFLTYFQNEAQLEKSRLLSDRFSAERPKGSFSTLEIQRTEQGDSAMYLCASSPPRVMNTEAFFGQGTRLTVV.

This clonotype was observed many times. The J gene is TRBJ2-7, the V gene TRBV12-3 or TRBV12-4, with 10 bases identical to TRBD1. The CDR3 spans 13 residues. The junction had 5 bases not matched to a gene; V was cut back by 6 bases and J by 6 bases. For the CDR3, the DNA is TGTGCCAGCAGCACTGACAGGGGGCTCGAGCAGTACTTC. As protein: CASSTDRGLEQYF.

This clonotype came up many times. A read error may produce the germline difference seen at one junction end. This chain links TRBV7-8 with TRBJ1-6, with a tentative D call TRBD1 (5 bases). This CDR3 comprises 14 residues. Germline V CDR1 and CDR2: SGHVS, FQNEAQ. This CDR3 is CASSLGADNSPLHF. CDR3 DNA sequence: TGTGCCAGCAGTTTAGGGGCAGACAATTCACCCCTCCACTTT.

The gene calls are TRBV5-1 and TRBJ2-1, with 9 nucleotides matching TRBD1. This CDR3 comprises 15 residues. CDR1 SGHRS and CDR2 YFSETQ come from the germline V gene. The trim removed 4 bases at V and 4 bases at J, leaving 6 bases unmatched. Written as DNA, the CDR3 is TGCGCCAGCAGCGCGGGACAGGGAACATACAATGAGCAGTTCTTC. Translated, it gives CASSAGQGTYNEQFF.

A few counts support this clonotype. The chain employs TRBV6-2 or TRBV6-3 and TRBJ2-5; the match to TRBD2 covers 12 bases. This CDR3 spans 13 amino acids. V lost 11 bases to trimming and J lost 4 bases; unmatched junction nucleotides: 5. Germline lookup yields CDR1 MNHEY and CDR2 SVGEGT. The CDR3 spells CAARGLAGETQYF. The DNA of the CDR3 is TGTGCCGCACGGGGACTAGCGGGAGAGACCCAGTACTTC.

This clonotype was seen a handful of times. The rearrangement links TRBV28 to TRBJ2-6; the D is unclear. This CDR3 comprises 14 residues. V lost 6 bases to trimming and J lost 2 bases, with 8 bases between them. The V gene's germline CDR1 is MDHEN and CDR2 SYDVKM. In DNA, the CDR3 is TGTGCCAGCAGGCCAGGTGCTGGGGCCAACGTCCTGACTTTC. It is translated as CASRPGAGANVLTF.

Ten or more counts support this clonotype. The CDR3 coding sequence is TGCGCCAGCAGCTTGGGAGCTGATACTGGAAACACCATATATTTT. This codes for CASSLGADTGNTIYF. The rearrangement links TRBV5-1 to TRBJ1-3; D unclear. This CDR3 contains 15 residues. Trimming shortened V by 0 bases and J by 2 bases, and 9 bases separated the two germline ends. Looked up from germline, CDR1 is SGHRS and CDR2 is YFSETQ.

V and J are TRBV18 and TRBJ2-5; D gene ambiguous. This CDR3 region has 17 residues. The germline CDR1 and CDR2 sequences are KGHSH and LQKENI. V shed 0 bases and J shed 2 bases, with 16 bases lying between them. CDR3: CASSPPRKISPQETQYF. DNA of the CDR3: TGTGCCAGCTCACCACCCCGGAAGATCAGCCCTCAAGAGACCCAGTACTTC.